This T cell receptor (beta chain) was retrieved from a study of blood T cell repertoires in COVID-19. Study in general: The samples span acute and convalescent COVID-19 from the United States, Italy and Spain. T cells, B-cell-depleted T cells, or PBMCs provided the cDNA or gDNA that served as material.

This clone was observed a few times. A Seattle source enrolled patients during active infection and followed them longitudinally. This CDR3 region has 16 residues. CDR1 and CDR2 (germline): SGHNT, YYREEE (reference sequence). Trimming stripped 4 bases from V and 0 bases from J, with 14 bases between. Per the original data handling: Scientists estimated how many nucleated cells there were by amplifying reference gene primers. The data were produced by immunoSEQ multiplex PCR, yet TCRdb's version contains in-frame clones alone and is incomplete. The V and J calls and clone size are taken from that table; D and trimming were inferred from the DNA. The profile shows around 300,000 clones, roughly nine tenths of them singletons.

This chain joins TRBV5-4 and TRBJ2-1, with D unclear. The sequenced sample consisted of peripheral blood. The receptor's source is a woman younger than 45 with COVID-19, enrolled during active disease. The CDR3 bases are TGTGCCAGCAGCGAAAATCCCAGAAGCTCCTACAATGAGCAGTTCTTC. Its translation: CASSENPRSSYNEQFF.